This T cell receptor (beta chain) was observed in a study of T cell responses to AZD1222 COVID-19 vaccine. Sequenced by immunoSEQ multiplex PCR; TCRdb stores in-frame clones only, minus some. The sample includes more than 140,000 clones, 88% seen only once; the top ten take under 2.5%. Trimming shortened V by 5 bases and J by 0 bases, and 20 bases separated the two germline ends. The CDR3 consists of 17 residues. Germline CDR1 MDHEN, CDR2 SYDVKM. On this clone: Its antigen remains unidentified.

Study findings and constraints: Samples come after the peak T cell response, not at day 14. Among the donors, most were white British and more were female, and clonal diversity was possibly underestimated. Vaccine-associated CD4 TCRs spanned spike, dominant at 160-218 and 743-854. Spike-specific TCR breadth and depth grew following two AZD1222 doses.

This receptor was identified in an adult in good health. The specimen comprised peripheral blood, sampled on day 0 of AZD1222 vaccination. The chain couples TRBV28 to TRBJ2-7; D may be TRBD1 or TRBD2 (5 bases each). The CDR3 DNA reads TGTGCCAGCAGTCCTATCCCCCGGGACGCAAGCTCCTACGAGCAGTACTTC. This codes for CASSPIPRDASSYEQYF.